The 3 T cell receptor beta chains presented below share a single source sample, sequenced in a study of cytomegalovirus exposure and HLA in healthy donors. Primers: 60 Vbeta forward and 13 Jbeta reverse. Method: immunoSEQ multiplex PCR; TCRdb's copy keeps in-frame clones and lacks some. The sample lists 100,000 to 120,000 clones; around 73% were seen once. The specimen was PBMCs. The receptors shown here come from a woman in her twenties or thirties in good health and CMV-seropositive.

The genes are TRBV7-9 and TRBJ1-1; 7 nucleotides line up with TRBD1. Trimming at V came to 5 bases and at J to 5 bases, leaving 8 bases not matched to a gene. This CDR3 is built from 14 residues. Germline V gives CDR1 SEHNR, CDR2 FQNEAQ (reference sequence). The chain's CDR3 is CASSPRQGETEAFF. The CDR3 DNA sequence: TGTGCCAGCAGCCCCCGACAGGGAGAGACTGAAGCTTTCTTT.

The rearrangement links TRBV10-3 to TRBJ2-7; TRBD1 is a possible D gene (5 bases). From germline, CDR1 is ENHRY and CDR2 SYGVKD. Deletions cut 5 bases from V and 6 bases from J, with 14 bases between. The CDR3 runs to 13 residues. This CDR3 is CAISSGQGGEQYF. DNA of the CDR3: TGTGCCATCAGTTCTGGTCAGGGTGGCGAGCAGTACTTC.

The V call is TRBV10-3, the J call TRBJ1-1; tentative D call: TRBD1 (6 bases). The CDR3 sequence is 13 residues long. The V gene's germline CDR1 is ENHRY and CDR2 SYGVKD. V gave up 6 bases and J gave up 5 bases, with 13 bases separating them. In DNA, the CDR3 is TGTGCCATCAGGGAACAACAGGGTACTGAAGCTTTCTTT. Its translation is CAIREQQGTEAFF.